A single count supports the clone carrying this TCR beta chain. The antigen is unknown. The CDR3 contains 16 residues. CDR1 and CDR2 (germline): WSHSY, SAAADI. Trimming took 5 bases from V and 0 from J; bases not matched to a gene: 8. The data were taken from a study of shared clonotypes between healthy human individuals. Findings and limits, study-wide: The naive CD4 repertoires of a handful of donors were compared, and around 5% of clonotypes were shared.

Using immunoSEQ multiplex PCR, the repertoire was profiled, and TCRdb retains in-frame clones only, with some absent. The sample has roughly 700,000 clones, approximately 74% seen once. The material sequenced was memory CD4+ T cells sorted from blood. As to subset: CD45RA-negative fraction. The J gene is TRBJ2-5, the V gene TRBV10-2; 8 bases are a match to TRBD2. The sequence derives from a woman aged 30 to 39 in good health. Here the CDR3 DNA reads TGCGCCAGCAGTCTCCCCTTAGCGGGACACCAAGAGACCCAGTACTTC. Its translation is CASSLPLAGHQETQYF.